The 23 T cell receptor beta chains presented below share a single source sample, sequenced in a study of CD8+ T cells in alopecia areata. Extraction of RNA preceded its reverse transcription into cDNA, which served as the sequencing template. Profiling relied on immunoSEQ multiplex PCR, and the TCRdb table lists in-frame clones only, not all of them. The data show over 95,000 clones, 41% seen once. The material sequenced was CD4+ T cells sorted from blood. All receptors come from a human donor with alopecia areata.

A few counts support this clone. The CDR3 loop is CASSKDKSQHSGGNYEQYF. For the CDR3, the DNA is TGTGCCAGCAGCAAAGACAAGAGCCAACATAGCGGGGGGAACTACGAGCAGTACTTC. The V and J genes are TRBV21-1 and TRBJ2-7; whether TRBD2, the table's D call, matches the DNA was not checked. TRBV21-1 is marked as a pseudogene. This CDR3 comprises 19 residues.

The chain has TRBV7-8 and TRBJ2-7; TRBD2 might be the D (6 bases). The germline V and J ends were trimmed by 5 bases and 2 bases, with 13 bases remaining between them. The CDR3 sequence is 14 residues long. CDR1 is SGHVS and CDR2 is FQNEAQ in the germline V gene. The DNA of the CDR3 is TGTGCCAGCAGCCCCCGGGACTCCGCCTACGAGCAGTACTTC. This encodes CASSPRDSAYEQYF.

This clone came up a few times. The J gene is TRBJ2-3, the V gene TRBV29-1; no clear D gene. This CDR3 spans 15 amino acids. Germline V lookup: CDR1 SQVTM, CDR2 ANQGSEA. Trimming left V 3 bases short and J 0 bases short, with 13 bases between. The CDR3: CSVELSLPSTDTQYF. CDR3 DNA: TGCAGCGTTGAGTTATCCCTTCCCAGCACAGATACGCAGTATTTT.

This clone was recorded once. The J gene is TRBJ1-2, the V gene TRBV4-1, with 10 positions matching TRBD1. CDR3 size: 17 residues. Unmatched junction bases numbered 15, after V lost 1 base and J lost 10 bases. From germline, CDR1 is MGHRA and CDR2 YSYEKL. The CDR3 coding sequence is TGCGCCAGCAGCCAAGTGAGGGACGACAGGGGGCGGAAGGCCTACACCTTC. Translation: CASSQVRDDRGRKAYTF.

Only a few counts were recorded for this clone. The rearrangement joins TRBV7-9 to TRBJ2-7; D is undetermined. CDR1 and CDR2 (germline): SEHNR, FQNEAQ (reference sequence). The CDR3 has 15 amino acids. Trimming removed 5 bases at V and 0 bases at J, with 14 bases between. CDR3 protein: CASSPAGWGSYEQYF. DNA of the CDR3: TGTGCCAGCAGCCCCGCCGGGTGGGGCTCCTACGAGCAGTACTTC.

The CDR3 bases are TGCGCCAGCAGTCGAGAGGGGAGCAATCAGCCCCAGCATTTT. This gives the protein CASSREGSNQPQHF. The J gene is TRBJ1-5, the V gene TRBV23-1; a weak D match, TRBD1 (5 bases). TRBV23-1 is designated an ORF whose function remains uncertain. V lost 4 bases to trimming and J lost 1 base, with 8 bases between them. CDR3 length: 14 residues.

The chain is built from TRBV28 and TRBJ1-2; D is unresolved. The germline V and J ends were trimmed by 2 bases and 5 bases, with 9 bases remaining between them. CDR3 size: 13 residues. Germline loops: CDR1 MDHEN, CDR2 SYDVKM. The CDR3 DNA is TGTGCCAGCAGTTTAGAGACCGTATATGGCTACACCTTC. Residues: CASSLETVYGYTF.

The chain employs TRBV7-9 and TRBJ1-6; D remains unclear. Germline V gene sequence: CDR1 SEHNR, CDR2 FQNEAQ (reference sequence). CDR3 length: 13 amino acids. Trimming removed 1 base at V and 14 bases at J, with 12 bases between. The CDR3 coding sequence is TGTGCCAGCAGCTTAGAATCCGGCCGGGCCCTCCACTTT. Protein sequence: CASSLESGRALHF.

The chain has TRBV30 and TRBJ1-2, with D possibly matching TRBD1 (5 bases). The germline V gene encodes CDR1 GTSNPN and CDR2 SVGIG (reference sequence). Trimming took off 2 bases at V and 4 bases at J, with 17 bases between the two ends. The CDR3 runs to 15 residues. The CDR3, as DNA: TGTGCCTGGAGTAGACGGAGGGACCACCTCTATGGCTACACCTTC. It specifies CAWSRRRDHLYGYTF.

This chain connects TRBV5-1 to TRBJ2-3, with 8 bases aligning to TRBD2. In germline, CDR1 is SGHRS, CDR2 YFSETQ. Trimming took 4 bases from V and 2 from J; bases not matched to a gene: 9. CDR3 length: 16 residues. The CDR3 sequence: CASSGGQRGLTDTQYF. For the CDR3, the DNA is TGCGCCAGCAGCGGGGGCCAGCGGGGGCTCACAGATACGCAGTATTTT.

The rearrangement uses TRBV28 and TRBJ2-4; D possibly corresponds to TRBD1 (6 bases). The CDR3 runs 15 residues. The V gene lost 5 bases and the J gene lost 2 bases, with 13 bases spanning the gap. Germline CDR1 and CDR2: MDHEN and SYDVKM. CDR3: CASSPHTGSKNIQYF. The CDR3 coding sequence is TGTGCCAGCAGTCCCCATACAGGGTCCAAAAACATTCAGTACTTC.

This clone was detected a few times. The chain couples TRBV18 to TRBJ2-5; the D gene is possibly TRBD2 (6 bases). Between the trimmed V and J ends, which lost 4 bases and 5 bases, there was a span of 14 bases. CDR1 and CDR2 (germline): KGHSH, LQKENI. The CDR3 has 14 amino acids. CDR3 residues: CASSRGTIGETQYF. The CDR3 region has the DNA TGTGCCAGCTCACGCGGGACGATCGGTGAGACCCAGTACTTC.

The chain carries TRBV5-4 and TRBJ2-1, with 7 bases identical to TRBD2. Germline assignment: CDR1 SGHNT and CDR2 YYREEE (reference sequence). With V trimmed by 3 bases and J by 4 bases, 7 bases remained unmatched. The CDR3 has 15 amino acids. The CDR3 DNA reads as TGTGCCAGCAGCTCCGGGGGGACCCTTTACAATGAGCAGTTCTTC. This translates into CASSSGGTLYNEQFF.

This clone was counted only a few times. This sequence joins TRBV29-1 and TRBJ2-3; weak D call: TRBD1 (5 bases). The length of the CDR3 is 10 residues. Trimming left V 6 bases short and J 6 bases short, with 7 bases between. Germline assignment: CDR1 SQVTM and CDR2 ANQGSEA. CDR3 in DNA: TGCAGCGTGCACAGGGATACGCAGTATTTT. This encodes CSVHRDTQYF.

This clone was counted between two and nine times. The chain combines TRBV28 with TRBJ2-5, with D possibly being TRBD1 (7 bases). Germline V CDR1 and CDR2: MDHEN, SYDVKM. The CDR3 consists of 13 residues. Trimming left V 6 bases short and J 5 bases short, with 13 bases between. This chain's CDR3 is CASRLPGGETQYF. The DNA for the CDR3 is TGTGCCAGCAGGCTACCAGGGGGGGAGACCCAGTACTTC. Full variable domain (rest looked up from reference TRBV28 and TRBJ2-5): DVKVTQSSRYLVKRTGEKVFLECVQDMDHENMFWYRQDPGLGLRLIYFSYDVKMKEKGDIPEGYSVSREKKERFSLILESASTNQTSMYLCASRLPGGETQYFGPGTRLLVL.

DNA for the CDR3: TGCGCCAGCAGCCGGTGGACTAGCCTCCAGGATGAGCAGTTCTTC. Its protein product is CASSRWTSLQDEQFF. V usage is TRBV23-1 and J usage is TRBJ2-1, with 8 bases lining up with TRBD2. TRBV23-1 falls under the ORF class, with uncertain function. The junction had 12 bases not matched to a gene; V was cut back by 6 bases and J by 8 bases. The length of the CDR3 is 15 residues.

Points on this clone: Different DNA sequences within this sample yield the same CDR3. The genes are TRBV7-2 and TRBJ2-1; 9 nucleotides align to TRBD2. The CDR3 runs to 15 residues. The germline V gene encodes CDR1 SGHTA and CDR2 FQGNSA. J gave up 2 bases and V 4 bases, and 3 bases lay outside the gene matches. The CDR3 DNA follows: TGTGCCAGCAGCTCTAGCGGGACAACCTACAATGAGCAGTTCTTC. Amino acids: CASSSSGTTYNEQFF.

The rearrangement links TRBV7-9 to TRBJ2-1, with D possibly matching TRBD2 (5 bases). V was clipped by 5 bases and J by 7 bases, with 12 bases between them. The CDR3 is 13 residues long. From germline, CDR1 is SEHNR and CDR2 FQNEAQ (reference sequence). In DNA, the CDR3 is TGTGCCAGCAGCCCCGGGGAGTGGAATGAGCAGTTCTTC. As protein: CASSPGEWNEQFF.

The chain links TRBV29-1 to TRBJ2-5, with 12 bases identical to TRBD1. The CDR3 is made up of 16 amino acids. J lost 5 bases, V lost 5 bases, and 12 bases had no gene match. CDR1 is SQVTM, CDR2 ANQGSEA, per germline. The CDR3 sequence is CSVLHPGQGAFETQYF. The CDR3 DNA follows: TGCAGCGTTCTCCACCCGGGACAGGGGGCGTTTGAGACCCAGTACTTC.

This clone appeared a few times. This sequence joins TRBV11-2 and TRBJ2-1; D could derive from TRBD1 or TRBD2 (6 bases each). The CDR3 extends over 14 amino acids. CDR1 is SGHAT and CDR2 is FQNNGV in the germline V gene. The germline V and J ends were trimmed by 2 bases and 9 bases, with 14 bases remaining between them. The CDR3 nucleotides read TGTGCCAGCAGCTTAAGTCGAGGGGGGCCTGAGCAGTTCTTC. Translation: CASSLSRGGPEQFF.

The table lists this clone with a few counts. The chain combines TRBV2 with TRBJ2-1, with 7 positions matching TRBD2. This CDR3 has 15 residues. Germline lookup yields CDR1 SNHLY and CDR2 FYNNEI. V lost 8 bases and J lost 3; bases outside the gene matches: 10. CDR3 sequence reads: CASGPLGGYYNEQFF. The CDR3 DNA follows: TGTGCCAGCGGACCTTTGGGGGGGTACTACAATGAGCAGTTCTTC.

This clone was counted only a few times. The chain joins TRBV6-1 to TRBJ2-7, with D tentatively TRBD1 (5 bases). The ends were cut back, 0 bases at V and 3 bases at J, with 9 bases in the middle. The CDR3 extends over 14 amino acids. Germline CDR1 is MNHNS and CDR2 is SASEGT. CDR3 DNA sequence: TGTGCCAGCAGTGAAGCGGGGCGGCACTACGAGCAGTACTTC. Translation: CASSEAGRHYEQYF.

The chain employs TRBV30 and TRBJ2-1; D gene ambiguous. Germline CDR1 and CDR2: GTSNPN and SVGIG (reference sequence). The CDR3 loop spans 13 amino acids. V lost 5 bases, J lost 7 bases, and 15 bases lay in between. CDR3 region: CAWAQLRLNEQFF. The CDR3, as DNA: TGTGCCTGGGCTCAGTTGCGCCTTAATGAGCAGTTCTTC.